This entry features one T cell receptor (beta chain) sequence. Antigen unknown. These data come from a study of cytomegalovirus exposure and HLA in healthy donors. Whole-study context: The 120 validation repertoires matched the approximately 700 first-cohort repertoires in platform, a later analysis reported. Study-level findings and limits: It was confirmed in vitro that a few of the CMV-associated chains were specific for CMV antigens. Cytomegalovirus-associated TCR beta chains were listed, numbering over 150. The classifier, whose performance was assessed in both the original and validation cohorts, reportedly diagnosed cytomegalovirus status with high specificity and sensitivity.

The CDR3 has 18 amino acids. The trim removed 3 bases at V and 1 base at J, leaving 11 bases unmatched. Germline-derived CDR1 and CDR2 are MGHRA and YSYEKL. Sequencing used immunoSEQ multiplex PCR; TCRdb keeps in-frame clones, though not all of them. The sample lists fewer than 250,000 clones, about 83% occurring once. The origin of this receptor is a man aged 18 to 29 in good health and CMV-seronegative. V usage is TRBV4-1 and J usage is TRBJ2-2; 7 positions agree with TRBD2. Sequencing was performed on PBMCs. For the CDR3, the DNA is TGCGCCAGCAGCCAGGAGGGACTACTAAGCGAGAACACCGGGGAGCTGTTTTTT. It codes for CASSQEGLLSENTGELFF.